What follows describes a single T cell receptor (beta chain). The sample originates from a study of CD8 T cells in Susac syndrome. The CDR3 spans 16 residues. Trimming took 4 bases from V and 4 from J; bases not matched to a gene: 4. Germline lookup yields CDR1 MNHNS and CDR2 SASEGT. The CD8+ and CD4+ T cells were isolated magnetically using a negative isolation approach, whereas the TEMRA cells were enriched by FACS. Reverse transcription of about 0.5 to 1 ug RNA was carried out with random hexamers. Across 54 Vbeta and 13 Jbeta, TCR beta CDR3 was amplified with immunoSEQ multiplex PCR. TCRdb fed the immunoSEQ multiplex PCR reads into MiXCR, producing one record per CDR3 protein. Counted here are 250,000 to 300,000 distinct CDR3 sequences, approximately 85% occurring once; the ten biggest clones make up 0.21%.

The sequencing input was CD8+ T cells from PBMCs. The sequence was obtained from a human donor with multiple sclerosis. The V gene is TRBV6-1, the J gene TRBJ2-1; the match to TRBD2 covers 13 bases. CDR3 in amino acids: CASSVPGLAGYNEQFF. CDR3 coding DNA: TGTGCCAGCAGTGTCCCGGGACTAGCGGGATACAATGAGCAGTTCTTC.